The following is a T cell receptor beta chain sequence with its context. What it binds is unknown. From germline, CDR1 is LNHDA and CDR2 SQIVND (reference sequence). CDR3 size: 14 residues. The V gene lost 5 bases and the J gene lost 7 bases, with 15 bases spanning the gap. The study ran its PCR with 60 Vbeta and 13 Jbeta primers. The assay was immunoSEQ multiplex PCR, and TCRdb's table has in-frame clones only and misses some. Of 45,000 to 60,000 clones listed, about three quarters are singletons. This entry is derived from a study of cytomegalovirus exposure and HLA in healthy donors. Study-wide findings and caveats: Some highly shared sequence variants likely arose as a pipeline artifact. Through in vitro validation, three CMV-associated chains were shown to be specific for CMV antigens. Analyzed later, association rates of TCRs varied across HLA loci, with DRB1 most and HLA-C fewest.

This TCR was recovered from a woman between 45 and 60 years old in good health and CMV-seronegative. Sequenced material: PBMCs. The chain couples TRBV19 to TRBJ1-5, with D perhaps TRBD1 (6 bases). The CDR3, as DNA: TGTGCCAGTAGTCGGACTCAGGGGAACCAGCCCCAGCATTTT. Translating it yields CASSRTQGNQPQHF. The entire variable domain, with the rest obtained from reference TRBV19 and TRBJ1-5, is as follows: DGGITQSPKYLFRKEGQNVTLSCEQNLNHDAMYWYRQDPGQGLRLIYYSQIVNDFQKGDIAEGYSVSREKKESFPLTVTSAQKNPTAFYLCASSRTQGNQPQHFGDGTRLSIL.